The T cell receptor (beta chain) described here comes from a study of cytomegalovirus exposure and HLA in healthy donors. Study-wide results and caveats: The study reported that TCR beta sequences accurately predicted HLA-A and HLA-B alleles in most subjects. Rare TCR sequences predominated, though certain public TCRs were found in many donors.

Donors consisted of healthy bone marrow donors. This CDR3 has 16 residues. The V gene lost 8 bases and the J gene lost 0 bases, with 17 bases spanning the gap. The germline CDR1 and CDR2 sequences are SEHNR and FQNEAQ (reference sequence). The PCR used 60 Vbeta and 13 Jbeta primers. This table comes from immunoSEQ multiplex PCR, and its TCRdb copy is limited to in-frame clones, with some not included. The sample contains roughly 170,000 clones, about 80% of which appear only once. Notes on this clone: No antigen is known for it.

The chain employs TRBV7-9 and TRBJ1-3, with D perhaps TRBD1 (5 bases). Sequenced input: PBMCs. The receptor was derived from a young woman in good health and CMV-seronegative. CDR3: CASGGGGTISGNTIYF. CDR3 bases: TGTGCCAGCGGTGGGGGGGGGACCATCTCTGGAAACACCATATATTTT.